This record looks at one T cell receptor (beta chain) sequence and its context. The record originates from a study of control samples from healthy donors and cancer patients. The repertoire was sequenced with immunoSEQ multiplex PCR; TCRdb's copy has only in-frame clones and lacks some. In the table there are approximately 100,000 clones, around 82% of which are singletons. This sequence was found in a man aged 55 to 70 in good health. Source material: blood.

CDR3 DNA: TGTGCCAGCCTCGGGAGTCACGAGCAGTACTTC. Translating it yields CASLGSHEQYF. The chain joins TRBV12-3 or TRBV12-4 to TRBJ2-7; weak D call: TRBD2 (6 bases). The CDR3 sequence is 11 residues long. Deletions cut 8 bases from V and 5 bases from J, with 10 bases between.